This is a list of T cell receptor beta chains from one sample in a study of blood T cell repertoires in COVID-19. Data came from immunoSEQ multiplex PCR; TCRdb stores just in-frame clones and leaves some out. The table includes approximately 220,000 clones, approximately 80% detected once. The sample taken for sequencing was peripheral blood. Every receptor here comes from a woman aged 70-85 years with acute or convalescent COVID-19. The CDR3 runs from the conserved cysteine through the conserved F or W. Fields, in order: J gene, D gene, clone size, V gene, CDR3 protein, CDR3 DNA. A D gene is named only where the DNA matches it firmly. Some rows mark clone size as missing; the rest say once, few, many or name a class of expanded clone.

TRBJ2-2,TRBD2,.,TRBV4-1,CASSPRGGLQNTGELFF,TGCGCCAGCAGCCCTCGGGGGGGGCTTCAAAACACCGGGGAGCTGTTTTTT
TRBJ2-5,.,.,TRBV5-1,CASSLGSVETQYF,TGCGCCAGCAGCTTGGGGAGCGTAGAGACCCAGTACTTC
TRBJ2-7,.,.,TRBV6-2/TRBV6-3,CASSYSQRREITYEQYF,TGTGCCAGCAGTTACTCGCAGCGGCGAGAGATAACCTACGAGCAGTACTTC
TRBJ2-3,.,few,TRBV7-8,CASSSPPFTDTQYF,TGTGCCAGCAGCTCCCCCCCTTTCACAGATACGCAGTATTTT
TRBJ2-1,TRBD1,.,TRBV6-6,CASSGGGTGGEFF,TGTGCCAGCAGTGGGGGTGGGACAGGGGGTGAGTTCTTC
TRBJ2-1,TRBD2,.,TRBV19,CASSITPLAGEWNEQFF,TGTGCCAGTAGTATTACCCCGCTAGCGGGGGAATGGAATGAGCAGTTCTTC
TRBJ1-2,.,.,TRBV27,CASAQGAHYGYTF,TGTGCCAGCGCTCAAGGAGCGCACTATGGCTACACCTTC
TRBJ1-1,TRBD1,.,TRBV19,CASNRGIGEAFF,TGTGCCAGCAACAGGGGTATTGGTGAAGCTTTCTTT
TRBJ1-1,.,.,TRBV7-9,CASSYGTQNTEAFF,TGTGCCAGCAGCTATGGTACACAGAACACTGAAGCTTTCTTT
TRBJ1-6,TRBD1,.,TRBV7-2,CASSLRDRARSPLHF,TGTGCCAGCAGCTTAAGGGACAGGGCGCGCTCACCCCTCCACTTT
TRBJ1-2,TRBD1,.,TRBV7-9,CASSRDRGRLGYGYTF,TGTGCCAGCAGCCGGGACAGGGGGCGCCTAGGCTATGGCTACACCTTC
TRBJ1-1,.,.,TRBV2,CASTTGSMNTEAFF,TGTGCCAGCACCACAGGGTCCATGAACACTGAAGCTTTCTTT
TRBJ2-1,.,.,TRBV19,CASSSLFGQPNEQFF,TGTGCCAGTAGTTCCCTATTCGGACAGCCCAATGAGCAGTTCTTC
TRBJ1-5,.,.,TRBV5-6,CASSSPNSNQPQHF,TGTGCCAGCAGCTCCCCAAATAGCAATCAGCCCCAGCATTTT
TRBJ1-6,TRBD1,.,TRBV6-5,CASSYSTGTGASPLHF,TGTGCCAGCAGTTACTCGACCGGGACAGGGGCTTCACCCCTCCACTTT
TRBJ2-6,TRBD1,.,TRBV10-3,CAISQGRTGSSGANVLTF,TGTGCCATCAGCCAGGGGCGGACAGGTAGCTCTGGGGCCAACGTCCTGACTTTC
TRBJ1-1,.,.,TRBV27,CASSLSGGRMNTEAFF,TGTGCCAGCAGTTTAAGCGGGGGGAGAATGAACACTGAAGCTTTCTTT
TRBJ1-3,TRBD1,.,TRBV4-2,CASSQEYGQGSGNTIYF,TGTGCCAGCAGCCAAGAATATGGACAGGGGTCTGGAAACACCATATATTTT
TRBJ1-6,.,.,TRBV5-1,CASSLEQSSSYNSPLHF,TGCGCCAGCAGCTTGGAACAGAGTAGCTCCTATAATTCACCCCTCCACTTT
TRBJ2-3,.,.,TRBV7-2,CASRDTIDTDTQYF,TGTGCCAGCAGGGACACTATAGACACAGATACGCAGTATTTT
TRBJ1-2,.,.,TRBV7-2,CASSLEAMGATYGYTF,TGTGCCAGCAGCTTAGAGGCAATGGGGGCTACTTATGGCTACACCTTC
TRBJ1-1,.,.,TRBV6-6,CASTTRQDTEAFF,TGTGCCAGCACTACACGACAGGACACTGAAGCTTTCTTT
TRBJ1-1,.,once,TRBV6-5,CASITGIGNTEAFF,TGTGCCAGCATTACCGGGATCGGGAACACTGAAGCTTTCTTT
TRBJ1-5,.,.,TRBV6-6,CASSYLGQGGQPQHF,TGTGCCAGCAGTTACCTCGGGCAGGGAGGGCAGCCCCAGCATTTT
TRBJ1-5,.,.,TRBV19,CASSIYPQARNQPQHF,TGTGCCAGTAGTATTTATCCCCAGGCCCGCAATCAGCCCCAGCATTTT
TRBJ1-6,TRBD1,.,TRBV6-2/TRBV6-3,CASSWDRARYNSPLHF,TGTGCCAGCAGTTGGGACAGGGCAAGGTATAATTCACCCCTCCACTTT
TRBJ2-2,.,.,TRBV6-2/TRBV6-3,CASSLAVTNTGELFF,TGTGCCAGCAGTTTGGCAGTCACGAACACCGGGGAGCTGTTTTTT
TRBJ1-1,.,.,TRBV5-1,CASSLAAGTEAFF,TGCGCCAGCAGCTTGGCGGCGGGCACTGAAGCTTTCTTT
TRBJ1-1,.,.,TRBV4-3,CASSQSGATGPLNTEAFF,TGCGCCAGCAGCCAAAGCGGGGCAACGGGCCCTCTGAACACTGAAGCTTTCTTT
TRBJ1-1,.,.,TRBV5-1,CASSLGTPEAFF,TGCGCCAGCAGCTTGGGGACACCCGAAGCTTTCTTT
TRBJ1-1,.,.,TRBV16,CASSQSRPAAAFF,TGTGCCAGCAGCCAATCGCGGCCAGCGGCAGCTTTCTTT
TRBJ1-4,TRBD1,.,TRBV5-1,CASSSYRGSDEKLFF,TGCGCCAGCAGCTCGTACAGGGGAAGCGATGAAAAACTGTTTTTT
TRBJ1-6,TRBD1,.,TRBV7-9,CASSPTWGAGGNSPLHF,TGTGCCAGCAGCCCGACCTGGGGGGCAGGGGGTAATTCACCCCTCCACTTT
TRBJ1-1,.,.,TRBV18,CASSLDRNTEAFF,TGTGCCAGCTCACTCGACAGAAACACTGAAGCTTTCTTT
TRBJ1-6,.,.,TRBV18,CASSPLSSYNSPLHF,TGTGCCAGCTCACCACTGAGCTCCTATAATTCACCCCTCCACTTT
TRBJ1-5,TRBD1,.,TRBV6-2/TRBV6-3,CASSSSPGGLGNQPQHF,TGTGCCAGCAGCTCATCCCCAGGGGGTTTGGGCAATCAGCCCCAGCATTTT
TRBJ2-7,TRBD2,.,TRBV27,CASSPRWEGEQYF,TGTGCCAGCAGTCCCCGTTGGGAGGGCGAGCAGTACTTC
TRBJ1-6,TRBD1,.,TRBV4-3,CASSQQGQGYSPLHF,TGCGCCAGCAGCCAACAAGGACAGGGTTATTCACCCCTCCACTTT
TRBJ1-2,.,.,TRBV7-2,CASSLVREVGGYTF,TGTGCCAGCAGCTTAGTCAGGGAGGTGGGGGGCTACACCTTC
TRBJ1-5,.,.,TRBV28,CASSFPGYSNQPQHF,TGTGCCAGCAGTTTCCCCGGTTATAGCAATCAGCCCCAGCATTTT
TRBJ2-5,TRBD1,.,TRBV5-1,CASSDGGQGKTQYF,TGCGCCAGCAGCGACGGGGGACAGGGAAAGACCCAGTACTTC
TRBJ2-7,TRBD1,.,TRBV6-2/TRBV6-3,CASSYPGDSRAYEQYF,TGTGCCAGCAGTTACCCCGGGGACAGTCGGGCCTACGAGCAGTACTTC
TRBJ2-4,TRBD2,.,TRBV7-2,CASSLPSGAKNIQYF,TGTGCCAGCAGCTTACCTAGCGGGGCCAAAAACATTCAGTACTTC
TRBJ2-7,.,.,TRBV11-2,CASSLNRFYEQYF,TGTGCCAGCAGCCTAAACAGATTCTACGAGCAGTACTTC
TRBJ1-6,.,.,TRBV28,CASSFSTKDNSPLHF,TGTGCCAGCAGTTTTTCGACAAAGGATAATTCACCCCTCCACTTT
TRBJ1-3,TRBD1,.,TRBV5-1,CASSLVMTGVLSGNTIYF,TGCGCCAGCAGCTTGGTTATGACAGGGGTCCTGTCTGGAAACACCATATATTTT